Here is one T cell receptor beta chain with its context. Its target is not known. These data belong to a study of T-cell reconstitution after alpha-beta-depleted transplantation in children. The study, taken as a whole, reports: Some patients owed their high day-60 TCRbeta diversity to surviving recipient T cells and thymic progenitors. The origin of alpha-beta T cells about two months after transplant was reportedly several hundred expanded graft clones. After one year, T-cell counts and TCRbeta diversity mostly came from new T cells.

The TCRbeta library incorporated unique molecular identifiers. MiXCR, run by TCRdb on the PCR reads, gives a single entry per CDR3 protein. The sample includes 450,000 to 600,000 distinct CDR3 sequences, over 9.5% of them seen just once. Losses at the gene ends were 3 bases for V and 5 bases for J; bases not matched to a gene: 10. The germline gives CDR1 SGHVS, CDR2 FNYEAQ. This CDR3 has 16 amino acids. The chain has TRBV7-6 and TRBJ2-7; TRBD1 agrees at 10 bases. Sample: PBMCs, taken before TCRalphabeta/CD19-depleted stem cell transplant. The clonotype was recovered from a child between 2 and 9 years old with inherited bone marrow failure, due to receive a stem cell transplant. CDR3 bases: TGTGCCAGCAGCTTGGGACCGGGACAGGGGCGCCACGAGCAGTACTTC. Translated: CASSLGPGQGRHEQYF.